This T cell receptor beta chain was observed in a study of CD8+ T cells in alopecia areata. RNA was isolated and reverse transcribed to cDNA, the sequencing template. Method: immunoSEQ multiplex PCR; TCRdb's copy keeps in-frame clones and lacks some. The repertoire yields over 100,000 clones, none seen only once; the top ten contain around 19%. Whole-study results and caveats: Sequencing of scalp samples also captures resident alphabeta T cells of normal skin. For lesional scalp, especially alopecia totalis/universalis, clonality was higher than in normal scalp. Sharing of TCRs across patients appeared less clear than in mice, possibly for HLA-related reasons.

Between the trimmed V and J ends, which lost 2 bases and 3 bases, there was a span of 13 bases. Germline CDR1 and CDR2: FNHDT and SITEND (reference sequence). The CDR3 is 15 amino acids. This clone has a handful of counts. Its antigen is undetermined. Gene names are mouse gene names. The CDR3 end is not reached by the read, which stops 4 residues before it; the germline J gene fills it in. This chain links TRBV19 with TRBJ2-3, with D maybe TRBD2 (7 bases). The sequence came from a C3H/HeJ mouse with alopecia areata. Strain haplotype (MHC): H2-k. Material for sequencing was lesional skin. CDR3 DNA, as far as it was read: TGTGCCAGCAGTATGTGGGGGGCGAGCGCAGAA. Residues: CASSMWGASAE. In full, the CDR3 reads CASSMWGASAETLYF.